This T cell receptor beta chain emerged from a study of T-cell reconstitution after alpha-beta-depleted transplantation in children. Whole-study findings and limits: Surviving recipient T cells and thymic progenitors underlay high day-60 TCRbeta diversity in some patients. As was reported, about two months after transplant, alpha-beta T cells came from several hundred expanded graft clones. By one year post-transplant, T-cell counts and diversity largely arose from T cells that were newly produced.

The CDR3 runs 11 residues. The V end lost 5 bases, the J end lost 6 bases, and 7 bases lay between the germline ends. CDR1 is SQVTM, CDR2 ANQGSEA, per germline. In this sample, this clonotype turned up many times. Its antigen is still unknown. Unique molecular identifiers tagged the TCRbeta library. MiXCR, applied by TCRdb to the PCR reads, yields one record per CDR3 protein. Among roughly 100,000 distinct CDR3 sequences listed, 6% were seen once. The origin of this receptor is a female patient younger than 10 who had a stem cell transplant for Fanconi anemia, so the T cells may come from the graft donor. The material was PBMCs, mostly from graft donor cells, obtained 60 days after TCRalphabeta/CD19-depleted stem cell transplant. V and J are TRBV29-1 and TRBJ2-2; D is perhaps TRBD2 (6 bases). This CDR3 reads CSVSGAGELFF. The CDR3 DNA sequence: TGCAGCGTTTCGGGGGCCGGGGAGCTGTTTTTT.